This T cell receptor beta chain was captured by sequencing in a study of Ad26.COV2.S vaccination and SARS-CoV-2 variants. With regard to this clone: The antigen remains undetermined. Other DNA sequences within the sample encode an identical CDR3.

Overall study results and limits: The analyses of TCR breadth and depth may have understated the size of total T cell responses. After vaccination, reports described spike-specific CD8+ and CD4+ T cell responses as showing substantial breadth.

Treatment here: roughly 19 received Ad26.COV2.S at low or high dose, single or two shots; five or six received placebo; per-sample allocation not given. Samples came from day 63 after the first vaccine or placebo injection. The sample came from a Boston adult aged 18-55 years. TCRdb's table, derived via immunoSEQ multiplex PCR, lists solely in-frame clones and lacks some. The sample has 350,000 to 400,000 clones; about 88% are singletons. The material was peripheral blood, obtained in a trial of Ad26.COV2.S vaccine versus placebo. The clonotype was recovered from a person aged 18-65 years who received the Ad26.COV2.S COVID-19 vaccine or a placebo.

For the CDR3, the DNA is TGTGCCAGCAGATCCGGTGGGGCCACAGATACGCAGTATTTT. Amino acid sequence: CASRSGGATDTQYF. The rearrangement joins TRBV2 to TRBJ2-3; maybe TRBD1 (5 bases). V was shortened by 6 bases and J by 2 bases, with 12 bases between the two germline ends. CDR3 size: 14 residues. Germline-derived CDR1 and CDR2 are SNHLY and FYNNEI.